This T cell receptor beta chain is from a study of blood T cell repertoires in COVID-19. The wider study: Sources were T cells, B-cell-depleted T cells, or PBMCs; the material itself was cDNA or gDNA.

Per the original methods: Estimation of nucleated cell counts was performed using reference gene primer amplification. Clones were read by immunoSEQ multiplex PCR, and TCRdb kept only the in-frame ones, dropping some. V, J and clone size are taken as reported in that table, and D and trimming were inferred from the DNA itself. Counted here are a few hundred thousand clones, 70% to 90% occurring once; the ten biggest clones make up roughly 2.2%. This clone showed up just a few times. Clinical history reported by participants formed the basis on which cohorts were assigned. What was sequenced was PBMCs or T cells enriched from blood (not recorded which). This receptor was obtained from a man under 40 who had recovered from COVID-19.

DNA of the CDR3: TGTGCCAGCAGTTTGGCGCGGATCGAGCAGTTCTTC. This sequence encodes CASSLARIEQFF. The rearrangement joins TRBV6-5 to TRBJ2-1, with unresolved D. This CDR3 contains 12 residues. Trimming removed 4 bases from V and 10 bases from J, with 11 bases in between. The germline gives CDR1 MNHEY, CDR2 SVGAGI.